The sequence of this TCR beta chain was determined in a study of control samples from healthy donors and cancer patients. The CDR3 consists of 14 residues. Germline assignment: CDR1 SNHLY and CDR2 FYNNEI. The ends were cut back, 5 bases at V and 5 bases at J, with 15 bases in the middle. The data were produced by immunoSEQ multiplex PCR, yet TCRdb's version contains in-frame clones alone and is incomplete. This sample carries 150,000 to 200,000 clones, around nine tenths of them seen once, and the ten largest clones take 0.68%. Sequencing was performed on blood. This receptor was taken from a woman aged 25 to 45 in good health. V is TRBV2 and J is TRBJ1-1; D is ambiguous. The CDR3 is CASSPRTTGTEAFF. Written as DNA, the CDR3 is TGTGCCAGCAGTCCCCGGACGACGGGGACTGAAGCTTTCTTT. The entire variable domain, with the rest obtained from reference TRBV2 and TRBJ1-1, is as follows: EPEVTQTPSHQVTQMGQEVILRCVPISNHLYFYWYRQILGQKVEFLVSFYNNEISEKSEIFDDQFSVERPDGSNFTLKIRSTKLEDSAMYFCASSPRTTGTEAFFGQGTRLTVV.